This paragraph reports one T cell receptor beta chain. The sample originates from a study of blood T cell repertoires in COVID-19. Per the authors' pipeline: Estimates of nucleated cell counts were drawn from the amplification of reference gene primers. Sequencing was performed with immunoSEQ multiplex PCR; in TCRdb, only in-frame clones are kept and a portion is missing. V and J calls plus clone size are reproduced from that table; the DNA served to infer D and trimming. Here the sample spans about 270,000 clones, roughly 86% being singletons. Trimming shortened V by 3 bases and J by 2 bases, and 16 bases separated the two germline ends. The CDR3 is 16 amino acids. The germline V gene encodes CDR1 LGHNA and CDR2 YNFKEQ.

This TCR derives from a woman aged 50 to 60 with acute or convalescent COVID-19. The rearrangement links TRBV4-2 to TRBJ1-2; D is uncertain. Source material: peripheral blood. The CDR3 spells CASSQAPSGANYGYTF. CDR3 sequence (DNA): TGTGCCAGCAGCCAGGCCCCCTCGGGTGCCAACTATGGCTACACCTTC.